The rows below give T cell receptor beta chains drawn from one sample of a study of siplizumab effects on memory and regulatory T cells. Data came from immunoSEQ multiplex PCR; TCRdb stores just in-frame clones and leaves some out. The sample carries about 75,000 clones, about 92% recorded once. The sequencing input was CD8+ T cells sorted from blood. The receptors originated from a human donor in good health. CDR3s leave out the opening cysteine and the closing phenylalanine or tryptophan. Fields, in order: V gene, CDR3 protein.

V gene: TRBV5-6; CDR3 protein: ASSFGLAGDEQY
V gene: TRBV5-1; CDR3 protein: ASSRPDTGVQETQY
V gene: TRBV28; CDR3 protein: ASSNAGRVGEQY
V gene: TRBV30; CDR3 protein: AWSLGQVNQPQH
V gene: TRBV7-7; CDR3 protein: ASSLEEESYEQY
V gene: TRBV2; CDR3 protein: ASSEAGQVEGEQY
V gene: TRBV27; CDR3 protein: ASIILREGRGYEQY
V gene: TRBV30; CDR3 protein: AWSGGGGVFDEQY
V gene: TRBV12-2; CDR3 protein: ASRLVGLADHSYEQY
V gene: TRBV11-2; CDR3 protein: ASSLEVDQPQH
V gene: TRBV4-1; CDR3 protein: ASSQRQGATDTQY
V gene: TRBV13; CDR3 protein: ASSSAAGGADHTDTQY
V gene: TRBV10-2; CDR3 protein: ASSDSAGGPYEQF
V gene: TRBV27; CDR3 protein: ASSLSVGGDSYEQY
V gene: TRBV9; CDR3 protein: ASSEQGLTDTQY
V gene: TRBV19; CDR3 protein: ASSTYTRADTQY
V gene: TRBV6-1; CDR3 protein: ASSEGQGSSYEQY
V gene: TRBV19; CDR3 protein: ASSIKWGDNEQF
V gene: TRBV15; CDR3 protein: AASRDLGQGPNQPQH
V gene: TRBV6-4; CDR3 protein: ASNGLAGELF
V gene: TRBV7-8; CDR3 protein: ASSLAYRNYEQY
V gene: TRBV27; CDR3 protein: ASSPVGGTGVGNQPQH
V gene: TRBV7-9; CDR3 protein: ATRTGGTEAF
V gene: TRBV9; CDR3 protein: ASSPGGPQY
V gene: TRBV19; CDR3 protein: ASSLRPGELF
V gene: TRBV4-1; CDR3 protein: ASSQVATIYEQY
V gene: TRBV7-9; CDR3 protein: ASSSYYDSDTGELF
V gene: TRBV9; CDR3 protein: ASSAPQQGSAEAF
V gene: TRBV7-5; CDR3 protein: VRSSPTHYYGYT
V gene: TRBV25-1; CDR3 protein: ASRGLAGGLSLGEQY
V gene: TRBV19; CDR3 protein: ASSIGTTYGYT
V gene: TRBV6-5; CDR3 protein: ASSYPGYNEQF
V gene: TRBV28; CDR3 protein: ASSHMTGDGANVLT
V gene: TRBV4-1; CDR3 protein: ASSQETSGGPDTQY
V gene: TRBV10-1; CDR3 protein: ASSEGYQETQY
V gene: TRBV7-6; CDR3 protein: ASSRAGNTEAF
V gene: TRBV6-5; CDR3 protein: ASSYSPGTFGAF
V gene: TRBV13; CDR3 protein: ASSLGSIGSNTEAF
V gene: TRBV4-3; CDR3 protein: ASSQDRDWGTGELF
V gene: TRBV6-6; CDR3 protein: ASSQIGTGLTDTQY
V gene: TRBV14; CDR3 protein: ASSQFAREAF
V gene: TRBV19; CDR3 protein: ASSILGLAGGKYNEQF
V gene: TRBV18; CDR3 protein: ASSPPNSGNEQF
V gene: TRBV7-6; CDR3 protein: ASSLALGLNTEAF
V gene: TRBV19; CDR3 protein: ASSIVFGGDGYT
V gene: TRBV6-1; CDR3 protein: ASSERTFVDEQY
V gene: TRBV7-9; CDR3 protein: ASSLGVEGYT
V gene: TRBV10-2; CDR3 protein: ASSESMISNQPQH
V gene: TRBV7-8; CDR3 protein: ASSSYEGVDEQF
V gene: TRBV20-1; CDR3 protein: SARAGEQY
V gene: TRBV9; CDR3 protein: ASSGGGRGSQETQY
V gene: TRBV18; CDR3 protein: ASSPGQGLAEQY
V gene: TRBV6-1; CDR3 protein: ASSEDREPNTIY
V gene: TRBV5-1; CDR3 protein: ASSTGTGTYNEQF
V gene: TRBV7-6; CDR3 protein: ASSLTGGGDYGYT
V gene: TRBV7-2; CDR3 protein: ASSIMGAGTDTQY
V gene: TRBV4-2; CDR3 protein: ASSQETYETYNYGYT
V gene: TRBV5-4; CDR3 protein: ASSLADGEEQF